The 30 T cell receptor beta chains in this list originate from one sample, sequenced in a study of blood T cell repertoires in COVID-19. Method: immunoSEQ multiplex PCR; TCRdb's copy keeps in-frame clones and lacks some. Of 35,000 to 45,000 clones listed, about 92% were seen once; the top ten hold about 0.34%. Sequencing input: peripheral blood. The receptors here all came from a man aged 50 or older with COVID-19, enrolled during active disease.

CDR3 sequence reads: CASSLTTYEQYF. DNA of the CDR3: TGCGCCAGCAGCTTAACTACCTACGAGCAGTACTTC. This chain connects TRBV5-1 to TRBJ2-7; no definite D call. The length of the CDR3 is 12 residues. Germline lookup yields CDR1 SGHRS and CDR2 YFSETQ. V lost 2 bases and J 2 bases, leaving 5 bases between the germline ends.

V usage is TRBV18 and J usage is TRBJ2-1; 10 positions match TRBD1. The CDR3 loop spans 14 amino acids. The ends lost 3 bases at V and 8 bases at J; junction bases unmatched: 4. Germline loops: CDR1 KGHSH, CDR2 LQKENI. CDR3 coding DNA: TGTGCCAGCTCACCTGAGACAGGGGGCGATGAGCAGTTCTTC. Its protein product is CASSPETGGDEQFF. Combining the CDR3 with reference TRBV18 and TRBJ2-1 gives the whole variable domain NAGVMQNPRHLVRRRGQEARLRCSPMKGHSHVYWYRQLPEEGLKFMVYLQKENIIDESGMPKERFSAEFPKEGPSILRIQQVVRGDSAAYFCASSPETGGDEQFFGPGTRLTVL.

The chain is built from TRBV6-2 or TRBV6-3 and TRBJ1-6, with D hard to call. Trimming cost V 0 bases and J 7 bases, with 10 bases left between them. There are 15 residues in the CDR3. The V gene's germline CDR1 is MNHEY and CDR2 SVGEGT. This CDR3 is CASSYSRRVNSPLHF. CDR3 DNA: TGTGCCAGCAGTTACTCGAGACGGGTGAATTCACCCCTCCACTTT.

The chain combines TRBV7-2 with TRBJ1-1; D gene ambiguous. Germline values: CDR1 SGHTA, CDR2 FQGNSA. The V end was cut by 0 bases, the J end by 7 bases, with 12 bases between. CDR3 length: 14 amino acids. The CDR3 sequence is CASSLAAGKIEAFF. The CDR3, as DNA: TGTGCCAGCAGCTTAGCGGCTGGCAAGATTGAAGCTTTCTTT.

The chain joins TRBV5-1 to TRBJ1-3, with D unclear. V was pared by 1 base and J by 4 bases, with 9 bases between. Germline V gene lookup returns CDR1 SGHRS and CDR2 YFSETQ. This CDR3 comprises 14 residues. CDR3 coding DNA: TGCGCCAGCAGCTTGACCGGACTGGGAAACACCATATATTTT. As protein: CASSLTGLGNTIYF.

This clone was observed once. The chain joins TRBV7-2 to TRBJ2-4; D possibly corresponds to TRBD2 (5 bases). Trimming stripped 4 bases from V and 5 bases from J, with 12 bases between. Germline CDR1 SGHTA, CDR2 FQGNSA. The CDR3 length is 14 residues. CDR3 loop: CASSSGIIQNIQYF. The CDR3, as DNA: TGTGCCAGCAGCTCCGGGATCATCCAAAACATTCAGTACTTC.

The rearrangement joins TRBV6-5 to TRBJ2-7; D is perhaps TRBD2 (6 bases). CDR3 size: 13 residues. CDR1 MNHEY and CDR2 SVGAGI come from the germline V gene. With 5 bases removed from V and 2 bases from J, the gap between germline ends came to 10 bases. DNA for the CDR3: TGTGCCAGCAGTCGACTAGATACCTACGAGCAGTACTTC. It encodes CASSRLDTYEQYF.

The chain carries TRBV4-1 and TRBJ2-7; TRBD1 matches 8 bases. This CDR3 spans 14 amino acids. Germline assignment: CDR1 MGHRA and CDR2 YSYEKL. V lost 2 bases, J lost 3 bases, and 3 bases stayed unmatched. CDR3 nucleotide sequence: TGCGCCAGCAGCCAAACACAGGGGGACTACGAGCAGTACTTC. The encoded protein is CASSQTQGDYEQYF.

This chain links TRBV30 with TRBJ1-1; TRBD1 might be the D (5 bases). Germline V lookup: CDR1 GTSNPN, CDR2 SVGIG (reference sequence). V was cut by 4 bases and J by 4 bases, with 10 bases left in between. The CDR3 runs 12 residues. CDR3 coding DNA: TGTGCCTGGATTGGGGGGATCACTGAAGCTTTCTTT. Encoded protein: CAWIGGITEAFF.

The chain links TRBV11-1 to TRBJ2-1, with 7 bases aligning to TRBD1. J lost 5 bases, V lost 5 bases, and 3 bases had no gene match. The V gene's germline CDR1 is SGHAT and CDR2 FQDESV (reference sequence). The CDR3 runs 13 residues. The CDR3 sequence is CASSTDRNNEQFF. The CDR3 nucleotides read TGTGCCAGCAGCACGGACAGGAACAATGAGCAGTTCTTC.

The chain combines TRBV23-1 with TRBJ1-6; 9 bases are a match to TRBD1. TRBV23-1 is an open reading frame, and its role is uncertain. The CDR3 has 17 amino acids. Trimming removed 2 bases from V and 7 bases from J; junction bases left unmatched: 9. This CDR3 reads CASSQRTGDEGNSPLHF. In nucleotides, the CDR3 is TGCGCCAGCAGTCAAAGGACAGGGGACGAAGGAAATTCACCCCTCCACTTT.

The rearrangement joins TRBV7-2 to TRBJ2-7, with 10 bases identical to TRBD2. The trim removed 5 bases at V and 5 bases at J, leaving 9 bases unmatched. The CDR3 extends over 15 amino acids. Germline V gene lookup returns CDR1 SGHTA and CDR2 FQGNSA. For the CDR3, the DNA is TGTGCCAGCAGCAGATCCCTAGCGGGAGTCCACGAGCAGTACTTC. Amino acids: CASSRSLAGVHEQYF.

The rearrangement links TRBV3-1 (or the pseudogene TRBV3-2) to TRBJ2-1; TRBD2 matches 7 bases. The CDR3 runs to 16 residues. Per the germline V gene, CDR1 is LGHDT and CDR2 is YNNKEL (reference sequence). The trim removed 4 bases at V and 4 bases at J, leaving 10 bases unmatched. The CDR3 DNA reads as TGTGCCAGCAGCCCCATGTTGGGGGGACTATACAATGAGCAGTTCTTC. Its protein product is CASSPMLGGLYNEQFF.

The chain is built from TRBV6-5 and TRBJ2-1; 7 bases line up with TRBD2. V shed 6 bases, J shed 4 bases, and the junction held 6 bases outside the gene matches. This CDR3 comprises 14 residues. Germline loops: CDR1 MNHEY, CDR2 SVGAGI. The CDR3 here is CASRKRELYNEQFF. The CDR3 DNA follows: TGTGCCAGCAGAAAGCGGGAATTATACAATGAGCAGTTCTTC.

About this clone: One end of the junction varies from germline; a read error may be responsible. The chain uses TRBV6-1 and TRBJ2-2, with D perhaps TRBD2 (6 bases). This CDR3 has 14 residues. Germline V CDR1 and CDR2: MNHNS, SASEGT. The CDR3 sequence is CASREGTNTGELFF. CDR3 DNA sequence: TGTGCCAGCAGAGAAGGGACTAACACCGGGGAGCTGTTTTTT.

The chain carries TRBV7-9 and TRBJ2-3; 7 bases are shared with TRBD2. CDR3 size: 17 residues. Per germline, CDR1 SEHNR and CDR2 FQNEAQ (reference sequence). V was clipped by 1 base and J by 4 bases; unmatched bases: 11. This CDR3 is CASSLVAGTIRPDTQYF. Here the CDR3 DNA reads TGTGCCAGCAGCTTAGTAGCCGGGACTATCCGTCCAGATACGCAGTATTTT. Drawing the rest from reference TRBV7-9 and TRBJ2-3, the complete variable domain is DTGVSQNPRHKITKRGQNVTFRCDPISEHNRLYWYRQTLGQGPEFLTYFQNEAQLEKSRLLSDRFSAERPKGSFSTLEIQRTEQGDSAMYLCASSLVAGTIRPDTQYFGPGTRLTVL.

The rearrangement uses TRBV28 and TRBJ2-1; 12 bases are shared with TRBD2. V gave up 2 bases and J gave up 8 bases; unmatched junction bases: 7. The length of the CDR3 is 16 residues. The germline CDR1 and CDR2 sequences are MDHEN and SYDVKM. CDR3 region: CASSLASGRAHYEQFF. Written as DNA, the CDR3 is TGTGCCAGCAGTTTAGCTAGCGGGAGGGCGCACTATGAGCAGTTCTTC.

J is TRBJ2-4 and V is TRBV29-1; 7 bases fit TRBD2. The germline V gene encodes CDR1 SQVTM and CDR2 ANQGSEA. The V segment lost 4 bases and the J segment 6 bases; nucleotides outside the gene matches: 15. This CDR3 has 16 residues. Here the CDR3 reads CSVGGAPPGGRNIQYF. The DNA of the CDR3 is TGCAGCGTTGGCGGGGCCCCCCCGGGCGGGAGAAACATTCAGTACTTC.

The chain recombines TRBV2 with TRBJ2-3, with D possibly TRBD1 on 7 matching bases. V was cut by 8 bases and J by 1 base, with 19 bases left in between. CDR3 length equals 16 residues. The germline V gene has CDR1 SNHLY and CDR2 FYNNEI. The CDR3 is CASGLQGGWGTDTQYF. In DNA form, the CDR3 reads TGTGCCAGCGGACTGCAGGGGGGATGGGGCACAGATACGCAGTATTTT.

This chain uses TRBV9 with TRBJ2-1, with 12 bases that match TRBD2. The CDR3 runs to 16 residues. CDR1 and CDR2 (germline): SGDLS, YYNGEE. The V segment lost 2 bases and the J segment 2 bases; nucleotides outside the gene matches: 2. This CDR3 reads CASSVTSGSTYNEQFF. The CDR3, as DNA: TGTGCCAGCAGCGTGACTAGCGGGAGTACCTACAATGAGCAGTTCTTC.

This rearrangement joins TRBV11-2 to TRBJ1-4, with 10 bases that match TRBD1. V shed 6 bases, J shed 7 bases, and the junction held 5 bases outside the gene matches. Looked up from germline, CDR1 is SGHAT and CDR2 is FQNNGV. There are 14 residues in the CDR3. The CDR3 coding sequence is TGTGCCAGCAGAATCGGGACAGGGGTTGAAAAACTGTTTTTT. It is translated as CASRIGTGVEKLFF. Full variable domain (rest looked up from reference TRBV11-2 and TRBJ1-4): EAGVAQSPRYKIIEKRQSVAFWCNPISGHATLYWYQQILGQGPKLLIQFQNNGVVDDSQLPKDRFSAERLKGVDSTLKIQPAKLEDSAVYLCASRIGTGVEKLFFGSGTQLSVL.

This chain links TRBV5-1 with TRBJ1-3, with D perhaps TRBD1 (5 bases). Trimming stripped 4 bases from V and 2 bases from J, with 13 bases between. Germline V gene lookup returns CDR1 SGHRS and CDR2 YFSETQ. The CDR3 extends over 15 amino acids. The CDR3 coding sequence is TGCGCCAGCAGCATTCTACCGGGGGCTGGAAACACCATATATTTT. Translation: CASSILPGAGNTIYF.

The chain couples TRBV19 to TRBJ2-7; 10 nucleotides line up with TRBD2. J gave up 1 base and V 6 bases, and 3 bases lay outside the gene matches. This CDR3 spans 14 amino acids. Germline CDR1 and CDR2: LNHDA and SQIVND (reference sequence). The CDR3 sequence is CASSGLAASYEQYF. Here the CDR3 DNA reads TGTGCCAGTAGCGGACTAGCGGCTTCCTACGAGCAGTACTTC.

This clone was seen only once. This chain links TRBV19 with TRBJ2-1; 7 bases agree with TRBD2. Trimming cost V 0 bases and J 4 bases; bases outside gene matches: 3. Per germline, CDR1 LNHDA and CDR2 SQIVND (reference sequence). This CDR3 region has 15 residues. The CDR3 nucleotides read TGTGCCAGTAGTATAGAGGGGGGACTATACAATGAGCAGTTCTTC. The encoded protein is CASSIEGGLYNEQFF.

The rearrangement joins TRBV9 to TRBJ2-1; TRBD2 agrees at 9 bases. The V gene end was trimmed by 4 bases and the J gene end by 3 bases; junction bases not matched to a gene: 8. Germline CDR1 reads SGDLS; CDR2 reads YYNGEE. This CDR3 has 16 amino acids. The CDR3 protein is CASSPWAGGVYNEQFF. As DNA, the CDR3 is TGTGCCAGCAGCCCTTGGGCGGGAGGGGTCTACAATGAGCAGTTCTTC.

The chain combines TRBV7-2 with TRBJ1-5, with 9 bases matching TRBD1. The CDR3 extends over 15 amino acids. Unmatched junction bases numbered 3, after V lost 1 base and J lost 5 bases. Germline V gives CDR1 SGHTA, CDR2 FQGNSA. The CDR3 region is CASSLGQGGYQPQHF. CDR3 nucleotide sequence: TGTGCCAGCAGCTTAGGACAGGGGGGATATCAGCCCCAGCATTTT.

The chain is built from TRBV2 and TRBJ2-5; D is ambiguous. Germline CDR1 is SNHLY and CDR2 is FYNNEI. The germline V and J ends were trimmed by 0 bases and 9 bases, with 11 bases remaining between them. The CDR3 runs to 13 residues. CDR3 in amino acids: CASSEARQLAQYF. The CDR3, as DNA: TGTGCCAGCAGTGAAGCGCGGCAGCTAGCCCAGTACTTC.

This clone was detected only once. The chain is built from TRBV19 and TRBJ2-1, with 9 nucleotides matching TRBD2. Germline assignment: CDR1 LNHDA and CDR2 SQIVND (reference sequence). This CDR3 is 14 amino acids long. V shed 7 bases, J shed 5 bases, and the junction held 6 bases outside the gene matches. This chain's CDR3 is CASNPLAGHNEQFF. The DNA of the CDR3 is TGTGCCAGTAACCCACTAGCGGGTCACAATGAGCAGTTCTTC.

The chain links TRBV30 to TRBJ2-7; possible D gene TRBD1, 6 bases. The CDR3 is 13 residues long. V was trimmed by 6 bases and J by 4 bases, leaving 16 bases between them. Germline-derived CDR1 and CDR2 are GTSNPN and SVGIG (reference sequence). This chain's CDR3 is CACPRGRGYEQYF. The CDR3 DNA reads TGTGCCTGCCCAAGGGGGAGAGGGTACGAGCAGTACTTC. The full variable domain, in which reference TRBV30 and TRBJ2-7 provide the parts outside the CDR3, is SQTIHQWPATLVQPVGSPLSLECTVEGTSNPNLYWYRQAAGRGLQLLFYSVGIGQISSEVPQNLSASRPQDRQFILSSKKLLLSDSGFYLCACPRGRGYEQYFGPGTRLTVT.

This chain joins TRBV7-2 and TRBJ1-5; D is perhaps TRBD1 (6 bases). Germline V gene sequence: CDR1 SGHTA, CDR2 FQGNSA. CDR3 length equals 15 residues. The ends were cut back, 5 bases at V and 5 bases at J, with 16 bases in the middle. The DNA for the CDR3 is TGTGCCAGCAGCCCGCCAGGGGCAGGGTATCAGCCCCAGCATTTT. The encoded protein is CASSPPGAGYQPQHF.